These 27 T cell receptor beta chains share one sample of origin, sequenced in a study of T cell repertoires in cytomegalovirus infection. Each CDR3 protein is one row after TCRdb ran MiXCR on the reads. The sample carries under 150,000 distinct CDR3 sequences, around 30% recorded once. Their specific antigens are unknown. The sample consisted of CD8+ T cells from cultured PBMCs, taken from culture after CMV antigen stimulation. The receptor source for this set is a human donor in good health (CMV status not recorded). Some clones in this sample may be carry-over from other donors' samples.

This clonotype was recorded a few times. The genes are TRBV11-1 and TRBJ2-3; D call uncertain. The CDR3 consists of 13 residues. CDR1 is SGHAT and CDR2 is FQDESV in the germline V gene (reference sequence). Trimming took 2 bases from V and 6 from J, leaving 9 bases between them. This chain's CDR3 is CASSLPNSDTQYF. CDR3 nucleotides: TGTGCCAGCAGCTTACCCAACAGCGATACGCAGTATTTT.

The sample holds many counts of this clonotype. The V call is TRBV10-3, the J call TRBJ1-1; D unclear. CDR3 length equals 16 residues. The ends were cut back, 4 bases at V and 0 bases at J, with 15 bases in the middle. The germline CDR1 and CDR2 sequences are ENHRY and SYGVKD. CDR3 nucleotide sequence: TGTGCCATCAGTGGGAAAGGAGCTAATATGAACACTGAAGCTTTCTTT. This codes for CAISGKGANMNTEAFF.

This clonotype appeared a single time. The chain employs TRBV7-3 and TRBJ1-5; D is undetermined. Trimming took off 5 bases at V and 5 bases at J, with 10 bases between the two ends. CDR3 length: 13 residues. Germline V lookup: CDR1 SGHTA, CDR2 FQGTGA. As DNA, the CDR3 is TGTGCCAGCAGCCCCGGACCTGATCAGCCCCAGCATTTT. Its protein product is CASSPGPDQPQHF.

This sequence joins TRBV15 and TRBJ2-1, with D unresolved. The CDR3 is made up of 15 amino acids. The V gene lost 0 bases and the J gene lost 4 bases, with 10 bases spanning the gap. Germline assignment: CDR1 LNHNV and CDR2 YYDKDF (reference sequence). DNA of the CDR3: TGTGCCACCAGCAGAGATCAGAAAAGATACAATGAGCAGTTCTTC. Translated: CATSRDQKRYNEQFF.

This clonotype was seen only a few times. The chain has TRBV5-6 and TRBJ2-1, with TRBD2 as a possible D gene (6 bases). The V gene's germline CDR1 is SGHDT and CDR2 YYEEEE. V was cut by 4 bases and J by 1 base, with 12 bases left in between. This CDR3 is 15 amino acids long. CDR3 residues: CASSRGSSSYNEQFF. CDR3 DNA: TGTGCCAGCAGCCGGGGGTCCTCGTCCTACAATGAGCAGTTCTTC.

The V and J genes are TRBV7-6 and TRBJ2-7; D ambiguous. V lost 1 base and J lost 0, with 7 bases in between. The CDR3 loop spans 14 amino acids. Per germline, CDR1 SGHVS and CDR2 FNYEAQ. The CDR3 nucleotides are TGTGCCAGCAGCTTAGGGTCAGGCTCCTACGAGCAGTACTTC. Translation: CASSLGSGSYEQYF.

V gene TRBV27 combines with J gene TRBJ2-7; D unresolved. This CDR3 has 14 residues. V lost 3 bases and J lost 4, with 13 bases in between. Germline CDR1 and CDR2: MNHEY and SMNVEV (reference sequence). This chain's CDR3 is CASSFRRIDYEQYF. The CDR3 DNA reads as TGTGCCAGCAGTTTCAGAAGGATCGATTACGAGCAGTACTTC.

The rearrangement uses TRBV19 and TRBJ2-1, with D unclear. V was clipped by 0 bases and J by 8 bases, with 17 bases between them. The CDR3 length is 16 residues. CDR1 is LNHDA, CDR2 SQIVND, per germline (reference sequence). The CDR3 DNA sequence: TGTGCCAGTAGTATAGATCCCGTGGTTGGGCTCGATGAGCAGTTCTTC. Amino acids: CASSIDPVVGLDEQFF.

J is TRBJ1-1 and V is TRBV6-6; the match to TRBD1 covers 9 bases. The germline CDR1 and CDR2 sequences are MNHNY and SVGAGI (reference sequence). With 2 bases clipped from V and 1 base from J, the junction kept 5 bases outside the gene matches. The CDR3 covers 16 residues. DNA of the CDR3: TGTGCCAGCAGTTACCTGGGGACAGGGCGGAACACTGAAGCTTTCTTT. Translated, it gives CASSYLGTGRNTEAFF.

This clonotype was recorded a few times. The chain combines TRBV4-2 with TRBJ2-3, with TRBD2 matching over 15 bases. The CDR3 is 20 amino acids. Trimming cost V 4 bases and J 2 bases; bases outside gene matches: 13. CDR1 is LGHNA, CDR2 YNFKEQ, per germline. CDR3 sequence: CASSPIPGTSGGSPTDTQYF. CDR3 nucleotides: TGTGCCAGCAGCCCAATACCCGGGACTAGCGGGGGGTCGCCCACAGATACGCAGTATTTT.

A note on this clonotype: This may stem from a read error, because a much larger clone lies one nucleotide away. The conserved final phenylalanine or tryptophan is absent from the CDR3, which likely points to a read error. This chain links TRBV7-2 with TRBJ2-3; D not resolved. This CDR3 is built from 15 residues. V was pared by 0 bases and J by 2 bases, with 9 bases between. Germline CDR1 and CDR2: SGHTA and FQGNSA. DNA of the CDR3: TGTGCCAGCAGCTTAGCGGCACTCGTCACAGATACGCAGTATCTT. Protein: CASSLAALVTDTQYL.

This clonotype has only a few counts. The chain employs TRBV20-1 and TRBJ2-3, with D maybe TRBD2 (5 bases). CDR1 is DFQATT, CDR2 SNEGSKA, per germline (reference sequence). The V end lost 0 bases, the J end lost 3 bases, and 16 bases lay between the germline ends. The CDR3 runs to 16 residues. CDR3 sequence: CSARDLDGEKTDTQYF. CDR3 nucleotide sequence: TGCAGTGCTAGAGATCTGGACGGGGAGAAAACAGATACGCAGTATTTT.

The chain joins TRBV19 to TRBJ2-1; 8 nucleotides match TRBD2. V shed 3 bases and J 3 bases; nucleotides not matched to a gene: 7. There are 16 residues in the CDR3. Per germline, CDR1 LNHDA and CDR2 SQIVND (reference sequence). CDR3 residues: CASSIRSGGGYNEQFF. The CDR3 nucleotides are TGTGCCAGTAGTATCCGCAGCGGGGGTGGCTACAATGAGCAGTTCTTC.

Only a few counts were recorded for this clonotype. V is TRBV7-3 and J is TRBJ2-3; D is possibly TRBD2 (5 bases). The germline CDR1 and CDR2 sequences are SGHTA and FQGTGA. The V and J ends lost 2 bases and 4 bases respectively, with 10 bases between them. The CDR3 loop spans 14 amino acids. In nucleotides, the CDR3 is TGTGCCAGCAGCTTATTTCCTAGCTCAGATACGCAGTATTTT. Protein: CASSLFPSSDTQYF.

This clonotype was counted a few times. The rearrangement joins TRBV27 to TRBJ1-1; D call uncertain. The CDR3 has 13 amino acids. From germline, CDR1 is MNHEY and CDR2 SMNVEV (reference sequence). V lost 6 bases to trimming and J lost 1 base, with 9 bases between them. The CDR3 spells CASSTTANTEAFF. The CDR3 DNA is TGTGCCAGCAGCACCACGGCGAACACTGAAGCTTTCTTT.

The V call is TRBV6-6, the J call TRBJ1-3, with TRBD1 as a possible D gene (5 bases). This CDR3 contains 13 residues. Trimming stripped 3 bases from V and 4 bases from J, with 7 bases between. Germline CDR1 reads MNHNY; CDR2 reads SVGAGI (reference sequence). CDR3 DNA sequence: TGTGCCAGCAGTTATCAGGGAGGAAACACCATATATTTT. As protein: CASSYQGGNTIYF.

The chain combines TRBV6-2 or TRBV6-3 with TRBJ2-5; D possibly corresponds to TRBD1 (6 bases). Germline V gene lookup returns CDR1 MNHEY and CDR2 SVGEGT. Trimming removed 5 bases at V and 1 base at J, with 14 bases between. The CDR3 runs to 15 residues. Here the CDR3 DNA reads TGTGCCAGCAGTCGGGAATGGACAGCCCAAGAGACCCAGTACTTC. Its protein product is CASSREWTAQETQYF.

The chain carries TRBV6-2 or TRBV6-3 and TRBJ1-1; tentatively, D is TRBD1 (6 bases). CDR3 size: 18 residues. Germline-derived CDR1 and CDR2 are MNHEY and SVGEGT. V was shortened by 2 bases and J by 2 bases, with 21 bases between the two germline ends. CDR3 bases: TGTGCCAGCAGTTACGGAAAGACAGGTAGTTCTCGAAACACTGAAGCTTTCTTT. It codes for CASSYGKTGSSRNTEAFF.

V gene TRBV5-3 combines with J gene TRBJ1-5; perhaps TRBD1 as D (6 bases). TRBV5-3 is noted as an ORF with a role that remains uncertain. This CDR3 comprises 16 residues. Trimming cost V 8 bases and J 4 bases, with 22 bases left between them. CDR3 protein: CASSHRQANLNQPQHF. The CDR3 region has the DNA TGTGCCAGCAGCCACCGACAGGCCAACTTGAATCAGCCCCAGCATTTT.

In this sample, this clonotype turned up a few times. This rearrangement joins TRBV25-1 to TRBJ1-2; TRBD1 matches at 9 bases. Germline V gene data show CDR1 as MGHDK and CDR2 as SYGVNS. Losses at the gene ends were 2 bases for V and 6 bases for J; bases not matched to a gene: 7. CDR3 length: 15 residues. The CDR3 spells CASSEPRDRVDGYTF. CDR3 bases: TGTGCCAGCAGTGAACCCCGGGACAGGGTCGATGGCTACACCTTC.

The chain uses TRBV7-9 and TRBJ2-7; the D is unclear. The CDR3 sequence is 12 residues long. Germline V gene lookup returns CDR1 SEHNR and CDR2 FQNEAQ (reference sequence). V was clipped by 5 bases and J by 4 bases, with 9 bases between them. The CDR3 nucleotides read TGTGCCAGCAGCCCCCCCGGATACGAGCAGTACTTC. Protein: CASSPPGYEQYF.

Only a few counts were recorded for this clonotype. The V and J genes are TRBV6-1 and TRBJ2-2; 9 bases are a match to TRBD1. The CDR3 extends over 16 amino acids. Germline CDR1 reads MNHNS; CDR2 reads SASEGT. Losses at the gene ends were 4 bases for V and 6 bases for J; bases not matched to a gene: 9. The CDR3 nucleotides read TGTGCCAGCAGTGGAATACAGGGGGCGCGACCCGGGGAGCTGTTTTTT. Encoded protein: CASSGIQGARPGELFF.

The chain combines TRBV4-1 with TRBJ1-1; D gene ambiguous. This CDR3 spans 17 amino acids. V was cut by 2 bases and J by 2 bases, with 18 bases left in between. Germline V gene data show CDR1 as MGHRA and CDR2 as YSYEKL. CDR3 sequence: CASSQYPDIGPNTEAFF. The CDR3 DNA follows: TGCGCCAGCAGCCAATACCCCGATATCGGACCAAACACTGAAGCTTTCTTT.

This chain connects TRBV6-6 to TRBJ1-4; TRBD1 matches at 9 bases. J lost 7 bases, V lost 5 bases, and 8 bases had no gene match. The germline V gene has CDR1 MNHNY and CDR2 SVGAGI (reference sequence). This CDR3 region has 15 residues. As DNA, the CDR3 is TGTGCCAGCAGTGACCGACAGGGGGAAAGTGAAAAACTGTTTTTT. Its translation: CASSDRQGESEKLFF.

CDR3 sequence (DNA): TGCGCCAGCAGCACCGGACTAGCGGGGGGAAGCGAGCAGTACTTC. Translation: CASSTGLAGGSEQYF. This sequence joins TRBV5-1 and TRBJ2-7; 14 bases align to TRBD2. Germline-derived CDR1 and CDR2 are SGHRS and YFSETQ. With V trimmed by 4 bases and J by 6 bases, 6 bases remained unmatched. The CDR3 is 15 residues long. The full variable domain, with the rest looked up from reference TRBV5-1 and TRBJ2-7, is KAGVTQTPRYLIKTRGQQVTLSCSPISGHRSVSWYQQTPGQGLQFLFEYFSETQRNKGNFPGRFSGRQFSNSRSEMNVSTLELGDSALYLCASSTGLAGGSEQYFGPGTRLTVT.

This clonotype was recorded a few times. The rearrangement uses TRBV7-6 and TRBJ1-1, with 11 bases matching TRBD1. CDR1 and CDR2 from the germline V gene are SGHVS and FNYEAQ. J lost 5 bases, V lost 4 bases, and 3 bases had no gene match. CDR3 length: 14 residues. The DNA of the CDR3 is TGTGCCAGCAGCTACGGACAGGGGGCGACTGAAGCTTTCTTT. Its translation: CASSYGQGATEAFF.

This clonotype has at least ten counts. This sequence joins TRBV7-3 and TRBJ2-7; TRBD2 agrees at 15 bases. The ends lost 1 base at V and 0 bases at J; junction bases unmatched: 7. The CDR3 is 19 residues long. Looked up from germline, CDR1 is SGHTA and CDR2 is FQGTGA. The CDR3 region is CASSLKGGLAGGSSYEQYF. The CDR3 coding sequence is TGTGCCAGCAGCTTAAAAGGGGGACTAGCGGGGGGAAGCTCCTACGAGCAGTACTTC.